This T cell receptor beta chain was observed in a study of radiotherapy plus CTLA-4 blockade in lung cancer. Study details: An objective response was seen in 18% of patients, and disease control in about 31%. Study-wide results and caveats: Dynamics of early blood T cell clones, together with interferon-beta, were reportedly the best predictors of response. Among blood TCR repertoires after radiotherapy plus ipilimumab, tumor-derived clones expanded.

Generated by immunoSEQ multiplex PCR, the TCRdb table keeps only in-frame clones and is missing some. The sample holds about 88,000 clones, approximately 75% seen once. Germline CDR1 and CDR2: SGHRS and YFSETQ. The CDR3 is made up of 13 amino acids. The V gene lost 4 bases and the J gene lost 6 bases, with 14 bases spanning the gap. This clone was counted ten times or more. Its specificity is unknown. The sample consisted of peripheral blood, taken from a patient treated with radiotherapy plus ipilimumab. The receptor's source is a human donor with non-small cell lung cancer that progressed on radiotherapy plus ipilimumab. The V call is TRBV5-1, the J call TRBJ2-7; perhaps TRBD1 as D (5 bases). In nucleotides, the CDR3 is TGCGCCAGCAGCCCAGGGCCCGGCCCCGAGCAGTACTTC. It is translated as CASSPGPGPEQYF.